A single sample gave rise to the 8 T cell receptor beta chains below, sequenced in a study of tumor and adjacent non-tumor tissue in lung cancer. Three rounds of nested PCR, following a modified ARM-PCR protocol, produced the TCRbeta library. TCRdb reanalysed the multiplex PCR reads using MiXCR and keeps one entry per CDR3 protein. This sample carries 60,000 to 90,000 distinct CDR3 sequences, under 85% of them seen once, and the ten largest clones take about 12%. This sample's RNA came from whole unsorted tissue. Material: lung tumor tissue. Receptors were obtained from a woman aged 45-60 years with non-small cell lung cancer.

For this clonotype: The junction shows a germline mismatch at one end, possibly a read error. This chain links TRBV11-2 with TRBJ2-7; D perhaps matches TRBD2 (5 bases). This CDR3 comprises 16 residues. From germline, CDR1 is SGHAT and CDR2 FQNNGV. CDR3 nucleotides: TGTGTCAGCAGCATACACTCCAGCGGTAGACTTAGCGAGCAGTACTTC. This sequence encodes CVSSIHSSGRLSEQYF.

With regard to this clonotype: One end of the junction does not line up with germline, which may come from a read error. V usage is TRBV7-9 and J usage is TRBJ1-4; 9 bases align to TRBD1. The CDR3 length is 17 residues. The germline V gene encodes CDR1 SEHNR and CDR2 FQNEAQ (reference sequence). CDR3 amino acids: CTSSAGGQGPIQRKLFF. DNA for the CDR3: TGTACCAGCAGCGCGGGGGGACAGGGACCGATCCAGAGAAAACTGTTTTTT.

This chain connects TRBV12-3 or TRBV12-4 to TRBJ2-1; the D gene is possibly TRBD1 (6 bases). Trimming took off 9 bases at V and 15 bases at J, with 18 bases between the two ends. This CDR3 contains 11 residues. CDR3 bases: TGTGCCAGGAATTCCAGGGGTGAGATGTTCTTC. Amino acids: CARNSRGEMFF.

As regards this clonotype: An end of the junction does not agree with germline; a read error may underlie this. This rearrangement joins TRBV11-1 to TRBJ2-2; TRBD2 matches 8 bases. Germline V lookup: CDR1 SGHAT, CDR2 FQDESV (reference sequence). The CDR3 contains 18 residues. CDR3 nucleotide sequence: TGTGCCAGTAGCGTAGCTATCAGCGGGAGTTACCACACCGGTGAGCTGTTATTT. As protein: CASSVAISGSYHTGELLF.

Of note for this clonotype: A read error may account for a junction end that differs from germline. The chain recombines TRBV12-3 or TRBV12-4 with TRBJ2-2, with 7 bases that match TRBD1. The CDR3 runs to 13 residues. The CDR3 nucleotides are TGTGTCAGCAGACGACAGGGTACCGGGAAGTTGTTTTTT. Protein product: CVSRRQGTGKLFF.

Points on this clonotype: At one boundary the junction diverges from the germline segment, which might be a read error. V is TRBV29-1 and J is TRBJ2-1; 11 positions match TRBD2. CDR1 is SQVTM, CDR2 ANQGSEA, per germline. The CDR3 runs to 14 residues. The CDR3 DNA is TGCAGCATTGACGTAGCGGGAGGGTCGAATGAGCAGTTCTTC. Translating it yields CSIDVAGGSNEQFF.

As concerns this clonotype: Germline and junction disagree at one end, which may indicate a read error. The V gene is TRBV13, the J gene TRBJ2-5; 7 nucleotides align to TRBD2. CDR1 and CDR2 (germline): PRHDT, FYEKMQ (reference sequence). The length of the CDR3 is 16 residues. Written as DNA, the CDR3 is TGTGCCAGCAGCCTAGGACTAGTGGGGCCACAAGAGATCCAGTACTTC. Protein: CASSLGLVGPQEIQYF.

As concerns this clonotype: At one boundary the junction diverges from the germline segment, which might be a read error. This chain links TRBV6-5 with TRBJ2-1; no clear D gene. This CDR3 is 17 amino acids long. Germline loops: CDR1 MNHEY, CDR2 SVGAGI. The CDR3 loop is CVSNYSFAPSSYNVQFF. CDR3 sequence (DNA): TGTGTCAGCAATTACTCCTTTGCCCCCAGCTCCTACAATGTGCAGTTCTTC.